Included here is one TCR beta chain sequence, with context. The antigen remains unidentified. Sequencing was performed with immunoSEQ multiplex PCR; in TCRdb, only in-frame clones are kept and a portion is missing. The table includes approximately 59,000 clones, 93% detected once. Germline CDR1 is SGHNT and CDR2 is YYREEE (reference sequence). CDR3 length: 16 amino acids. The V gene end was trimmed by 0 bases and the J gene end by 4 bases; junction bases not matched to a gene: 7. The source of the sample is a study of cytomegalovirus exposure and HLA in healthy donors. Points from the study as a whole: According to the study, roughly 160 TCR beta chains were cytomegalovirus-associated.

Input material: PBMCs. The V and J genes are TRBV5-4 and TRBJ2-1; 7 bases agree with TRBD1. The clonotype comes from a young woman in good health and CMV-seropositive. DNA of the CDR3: TGTGCCAGCAGCTTGGGTGGGACAGACTTATACAATGAGCAGTTCTTC. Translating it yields CASSLGGTDLYNEQFF.